The 29 T cell receptor beta chains in this list originate from one sample, sequenced in a study of control samples from healthy donors and cancer patients. Generated by immunoSEQ multiplex PCR, the TCRdb table keeps only in-frame clones and is missing some. This sample has about 160,000 clones, with 92% found just once. Sequencing used blood. All receptors derive from a woman aged 25 to 39 in good health.

The chain carries TRBV12-3 or TRBV12-4 and TRBJ2-7; D unresolved. The ends were cut back, 3 bases at V and 3 bases at J, with 6 bases in the middle. This CDR3 has 12 residues. The CDR3: CASSFSDYEQYF. In nucleotides, the CDR3 is TGTGCCAGCAGTTTTTCGGACTACGAGCAGTACTTC.

The J gene is TRBJ2-3, the V gene TRBV5-5; 9 nucleotides line up with TRBD1. The CDR3 consists of 15 residues. Germline V gives CDR1 SGHKS, CDR2 YYEKEE (reference sequence). V shed 4 bases and J 6 bases; nucleotides not matched to a gene: 9. CDR3 in DNA: TGTGCCAGCAGCGGCCAGGGACAGGGTACGGATACGCAGTATTTT. It yields the protein CASSGQGQGTDTQYF.

The J gene is TRBJ1-2, the V gene TRBV11-2, with D maybe TRBD1 (6 bases). The germline CDR1 and CDR2 sequences are SGHAT and FQNNGV. V lost 3 bases to trimming and J lost 8 bases, with 16 bases between them. CDR3 length: 14 residues. The CDR3, as DNA: TGTGCCAGCAGCTTGGGATACGGGGGGGGCGGCTACACCTTC. This translates into CASSLGYGGGGYTF.

CDR3: CASSEFWTGVNQPQHF. For the CDR3, the DNA is TGTGCCAGCAGTGAATTTTGGACAGGGGTTAATCAGCCCCAGCATTTT. The chain carries TRBV6-1 and TRBJ1-5; 9 nucleotides line up with TRBD1. Losses at the gene ends were 2 bases for V and 4 bases for J; bases not matched to a gene: 6. This CDR3 is built from 16 residues. Per the germline V gene, CDR1 is MNHNS and CDR2 is SASEGT.

The chain employs TRBV28 and TRBJ1-2, with D perhaps TRBD1 (5 bases). The CDR3 runs to 17 residues. Germline V gene data show CDR1 as MDHEN and CDR2 as SYDVKM. V was clipped by 5 bases and J by 2 bases, with 21 bases between them. The DNA of the CDR3 is TGTGCCAGCAGTCCACGGGGCCCACTAGTAGACAACTATGGCTACACCTTC. Translated: CASSPRGPLVDNYGYTF.

The chain has TRBV18 and TRBJ1-6; 7 bases match TRBD1. The CDR3 has 17 residues. From germline, CDR1 is KGHSH and CDR2 LQKENI. Trimming took 3 bases from V and 9 from J; bases not matched to a gene: 14. The CDR3, as DNA: TGTGCCAGCTCACCCCAACGTATACAGGGGAAGGGTTCACCCCTCCACTTT. It translates to CASSPQRIQGKGSPLHF.

This chain connects TRBV7-8 to TRBJ2-1, with 11 positions matching TRBD2. CDR3 length: 19 amino acids. CDR1 is SGHVS and CDR2 is FQNEAQ in the germline V gene. With V trimmed by 5 bases and J by 6 bases, 18 bases remained unmatched. As DNA, the CDR3 is TGTGCCAGCAGCCTCTCGGGGGGCTCGAGGACTAGCGGGCCCAATGAGCAGTTCTTC. Amino acids: CASSLSGGSRTSGPNEQFF.

Details on this clone: The junction shows a germline mismatch at one end, possibly a read error. This sequence joins TRBV18 and TRBJ2-2; 8 bases fit TRBD1. The V gene's germline CDR1 is KGHSH and CDR2 LQKENI. The CDR3 runs 17 residues. This chain's CDR3 is CASSSPGQVPKTGELFF. For the CDR3, the DNA is TGTGCCAGCTCATCACCGGGACAGGTCCCTAAAACCGGGGAGCTGTTTTTT.

Comment on this clone: The sample carries other DNA sequences with the same CDR3. The V and J genes are TRBV3-1 (or the pseudogene TRBV3-2) and TRBJ1-1; tentative D call: TRBD1 (5 bases). This CDR3 has 13 amino acids. The germline V and J ends were trimmed by 1 base and 5 bases, with 8 bases remaining between them. The germline CDR1 and CDR2 sequences are LGHDT and YNNKEL (reference sequence). CDR3 sequence reads: CASSQGGETEAFF. DNA of the CDR3: TGTGCCAGCAGCCAAGGGGGGGAAACTGAAGCTTTCTTT.

The chain is built from TRBV20-1 and TRBJ2-7, with TRBD2 matching over 11 bases. This CDR3 is built from 15 residues. CDR1 and CDR2 (germline): DFQATT, SNEGSKA (reference sequence). The V gene end was trimmed by 3 bases and the J gene end by 3 bases; junction bases not matched to a gene: 7. CDR3 sequence reads: CSASLSSGRNYEQYF. CDR3 coding DNA: TGCAGTGCTAGTCTCTCTAGCGGGAGGAACTACGAGCAGTACTTC.

This clone was seen only a few times. This chain joins TRBV7-3 and TRBJ2-1; 13 positions match TRBD2. Germline V gene lookup returns CDR1 SGHTA and CDR2 FQGTGA. With 5 bases clipped from V and 5 bases from J, the junction kept 3 bases outside the gene matches. The CDR3 is 15 amino acids. CDR3: CASSMGLAGNNEQFF. DNA for the CDR3: TGTGCCAGCAGCATGGGACTAGCGGGGAACAATGAGCAGTTCTTC. Supplemented by reference TRBV7-3 and TRBJ2-1, the full variable domain reads GAGVSQTPSNKVTEKGKYVELRCDPISGHTALYWYRQSLGQGPEFLIYFQGTGAADDSGLPNDRFFAVRPEGSVSTLKIQRTERGDSAVYLCASSMGLAGNNEQFFGPGTRLTVL.

The V gene is TRBV28, the J gene TRBJ1-1; D is uncertain. Trimming pared 1 base from V and 3 bases from J, leaving 9 bases between. CDR3 length: 14 residues. In germline, CDR1 is MDHEN, CDR2 SYDVKM. CDR3 sequence reads: CASSLLPRHTEAFF. The CDR3 region has the DNA TGTGCCAGCAGTTTATTACCGAGGCACACTGAAGCTTTCTTT.

The chain joins TRBV5-4 to TRBJ1-3; weak D call: TRBD1 (5 bases). CDR3 size: 16 residues. Germline V CDR1 and CDR2: SGHNT, YYREEE (reference sequence). Trimming left V 3 bases short and J 0 bases short, with 13 bases between. CDR3 loop: CASSSPGRTSGNTIYF. The CDR3 coding sequence is TGTGCCAGCAGCTCACCGGGACGGACCTCTGGAAACACCATATATTTT.

The J gene is TRBJ2-2, the V gene TRBV9; D is possibly TRBD1 or TRBD2 (5 bases each). CDR3 length: 16 residues. V was pared by 0 bases and J by 3 bases, with 12 bases between. CDR1 is SGDLS and CDR2 is YYNGEE in the germline V gene. As DNA, the CDR3 is TGTGCCAGCAGCGTAGTTGGGGGAGCGGACACCGGGGAGCTGTTTTTT. Translating gives CASSVVGGADTGELFF.

The chain couples TRBV6-6 to TRBJ2-5; D not resolved. This CDR3 region has 13 residues. Germline V gives CDR1 MNHNY, CDR2 SVGAGI (reference sequence). The germline V and J ends were trimmed by 3 bases and 5 bases, with 10 bases remaining between them. CDR3 region: CASSYKGRETQYF. The CDR3, as DNA: TGTGCCAGCAGTTATAAGGGTCGGGAGACCCAGTACTTC.

The chain has TRBV24-1 and TRBJ1-2; no reliable D call. The CDR3 extends over 12 amino acids. Trimming took 9 bases from V and 7 from J, leaving 14 bases between them. Germline loops: CDR1 KGHDR, CDR2 SFDVKD. The chain's CDR3 is CATPGRTGGYTF. The CDR3 DNA reads as TGTGCCACCCCTGGACGGACGGGTGGCTACACCTTC.

The chain couples TRBV9 to TRBJ2-5; 9 nucleotides align to TRBD1. J gave up 5 bases and V 0 bases, and 2 bases lay outside the gene matches. Germline CDR1 SGDLS, CDR2 YYNGEE. This CDR3 has 14 amino acids. CDR3 bases: TGTGCCAGCAGCGTAGACAGGGGGCCTGAGACCCAGTACTTC. Protein: CASSVDRGPETQYF.

This clone was counted a single time. The chain recombines TRBV30 with TRBJ1-5; D is unclear. This CDR3 spans 13 amino acids. CDR1 and CDR2 (germline): GTSNPN, SVGIG (reference sequence). V lost 8 bases, J lost 3 bases, and 14 bases lay in between. The CDR3 sequence is CAQDGHINQPQHF. The CDR3 nucleotides read TGTGCCCAAGATGGGCATATCAATCAGCCCCAGCATTTT.

V is TRBV7-3 and J is TRBJ2-3; D uncertain. Trimming took 5 bases from V and 4 from J, leaving 16 bases between them. Germline V gene data show CDR1 as SGHTA and CDR2 as FQGTGA. The CDR3 contains 15 residues. CDR3 DNA: TGTGCCAGCAGCCCAATGGGTAGGAGAGCAGATACGCAGTATTTT. Its translation is CASSPMGRRADTQYF.

V usage is TRBV7-9 and J usage is TRBJ1-1; the match to TRBD1 covers 7 bases. Trimming removed 3 bases from V and 0 bases from J; junction bases left unmatched: 7. The CDR3 covers 16 residues. Germline assignment: CDR1 SEHNR and CDR2 FQNEAQ (reference sequence). The CDR3 protein is CASSFPGTAVNTEAFF. The CDR3 coding sequence is TGTGCCAGCAGCTTCCCCGGGACAGCTGTGAACACTGAAGCTTTCTTT.

The J gene is TRBJ2-2, the V gene TRBV4-1; perhaps TRBD1 as D (6 bases). The germline V gene encodes CDR1 MGHRA and CDR2 YSYEKL. This CDR3 is built from 14 residues. V lost 1 base and J 7 bases, leaving 10 bases between the germline ends. The CDR3 DNA reads as TGCGCCAGCAGCCAAGTACAGGGACGCGGGGAGCTGTTTTTT. Translated, it gives CASSQVQGRGELFF.

This clone was observed a single time. The chain combines TRBV24-1 with TRBJ1-5, with D perhaps matching TRBD1 (6 bases). This CDR3 is built from 14 residues. Germline V gives CDR1 KGHDR, CDR2 SFDVKD. Trimming pared 6 bases from V and 2 bases from J, leaving 10 bases between. The chain's CDR3 is CATSKGGGNQPQHF. The CDR3 DNA sequence: TGTGCCACCAGTAAAGGGGGGGGCAATCAGCCCCAGCATTTT.

The genes are TRBV5-1 and TRBJ2-2; D possibly corresponds to TRBD1 (5 bases). In germline, CDR1 is SGHRS, CDR2 YFSETQ. Trimming pared 0 bases from V and 0 bases from J, leaving 12 bases between. The CDR3 loop spans 17 amino acids. CDR3: CASSLVGRASNTGELFF. CDR3 in DNA: TGCGCCAGCAGCTTGGTTGGCAGGGCTTCGAACACCGGGGAGCTGTTTTTT. Full variable domain (rest looked up from reference TRBV5-1 and TRBJ2-2): KAGVTQTPRYLIKTRGQQVTLSCSPISGHRSVSWYQQTPGQGLQFLFEYFSETQRNKGNFPGRFSGRQFSNSRSEMNVSTLELGDSALYLCASSLVGRASNTGELFFGEGSRLTVL.

The rearrangement uses TRBV5-4 and TRBJ2-1; D gene ambiguous. Deletions cut 5 bases from V and 3 bases from J, with 6 bases between. CDR1 is SGHNT, CDR2 YYREEE, per germline (reference sequence). The CDR3 covers 12 residues. CDR3 in DNA: TGTGCCAGCAGTAACGGCTACAATGAGCAGTTCTTC. It is translated as CASSNGYNEQFF. Drawing the rest from reference TRBV5-4 and TRBJ2-1, the complete variable domain is ETGVTQSPTHLIKTRGQQVTLRCSSQSGHNTVSWYQQALGQGPQFIFQYYREEENGRGNFPPRFSGLQFPNYSSELNVNALELDDSALYLCASSNGYNEQFFGPGTRLTVL.

The V call is TRBV7-2, the J call TRBJ1-5; D unresolved. V lost 5 bases, J lost 10 bases, and 15 bases lay in between. The germline CDR1 and CDR2 sequences are SGHTA and FQGNSA. This CDR3 spans 13 amino acids. CDR3 bases: TGTGCCAGCAGCCTCTCGGACGGTAAACCCCAGCATTTT. Translated, it gives CASSLSDGKPQHF.

V is TRBV11-2 and J is TRBJ1-1; D gene uncertain. Germline lookup yields CDR1 SGHAT and CDR2 FQNNGV. The V and J ends lost 4 bases and 4 bases respectively, with 13 bases between them. The CDR3 is 14 residues long. CDR3 sequence (DNA): TGTGCCAGCAGCTCTTCTGGTGGAATCACTGAAGCTTTCTTT. Translation gives CASSSSGGITEAFF.

This clone appeared once. The V and J genes are TRBV5-4 and TRBJ2-3; 12 bases align to TRBD2. Germline CDR1 is SGHNT and CDR2 is YYREEE (reference sequence). V gave up 4 bases and J gave up 1 base; unmatched junction bases: 4. The CDR3 runs to 16 residues. The CDR3 DNA reads TGTGCCAGCAGCGTGAGACTAGCGGGAGGCACAGATACGCAGTATTTT. Amino acids: CASSVRLAGGTDTQYF.

This clone has more than one count but fewer than ten. The chain joins TRBV7-9 to TRBJ1-1, with 7 bases that match TRBD1. The junction had 6 bases not matched to a gene; V was cut back by 5 bases and J by 6 bases. The length of the CDR3 is 13 residues. CDR1 and CDR2 (germline): SEHNR, FQNEAQ (reference sequence). The CDR3 DNA reads TGTGCCAGCAGCACTGAACAGGGGTCTGAAGCTTTCTTT. Protein sequence: CASSTEQGSEAFF. The full variable domain, completed using reference TRBV7-9 and TRBJ1-1, is DTGVSQNPRHKITKRGQNVTFRCDPISEHNRLYWYRQTLGQGPEFLTYFQNEAQLEKSRLLSDRFSAERPKGSFSTLEIQRTEQGDSAMYLCASSTEQGSEAFFGQGTRLTVV.

This chain uses TRBV16 with TRBJ2-2; D ambiguous. V lost 0 bases and J lost 6, with 11 bases in between. There are 15 residues in the CDR3. CDR1 and CDR2 from the germline V gene are KGHSY and FQNENV. DNA of the CDR3: TGTGCCAGCAGCCAATCTCGCCGGACCGCCGGGGAGCTGTTTTTT. Its translation: CASSQSRRTAGELFF.